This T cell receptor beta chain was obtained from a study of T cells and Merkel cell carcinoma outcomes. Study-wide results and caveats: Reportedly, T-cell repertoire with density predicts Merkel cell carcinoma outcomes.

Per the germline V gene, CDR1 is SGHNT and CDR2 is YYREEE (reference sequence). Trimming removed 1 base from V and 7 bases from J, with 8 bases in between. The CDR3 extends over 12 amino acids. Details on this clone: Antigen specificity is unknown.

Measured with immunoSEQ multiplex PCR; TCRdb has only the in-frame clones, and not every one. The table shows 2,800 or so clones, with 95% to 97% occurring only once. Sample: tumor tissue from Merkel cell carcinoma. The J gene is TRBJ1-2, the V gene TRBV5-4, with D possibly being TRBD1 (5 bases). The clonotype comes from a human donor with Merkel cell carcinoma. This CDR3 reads CASSLNGGGYTF. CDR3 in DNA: TGTGCCAGCAGCTTGAACGGGGGTGGCTACACCTTC.